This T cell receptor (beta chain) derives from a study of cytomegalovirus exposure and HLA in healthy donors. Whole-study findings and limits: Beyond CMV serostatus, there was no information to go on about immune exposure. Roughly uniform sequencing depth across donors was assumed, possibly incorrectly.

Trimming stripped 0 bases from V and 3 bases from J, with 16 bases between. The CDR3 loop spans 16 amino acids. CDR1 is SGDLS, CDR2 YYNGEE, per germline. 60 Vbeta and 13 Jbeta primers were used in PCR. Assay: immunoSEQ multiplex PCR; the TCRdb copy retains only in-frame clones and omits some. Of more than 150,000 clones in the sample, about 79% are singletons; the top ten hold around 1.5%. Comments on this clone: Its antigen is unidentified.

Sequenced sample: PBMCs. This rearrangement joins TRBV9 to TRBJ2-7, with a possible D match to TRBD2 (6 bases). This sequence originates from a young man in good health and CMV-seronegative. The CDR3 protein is CASSVGSSVDLYEQYF. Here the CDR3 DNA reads TGTGCCAGCAGCGTAGGGTCTAGCGTTGATCTCTACGAGCAGTACTTC. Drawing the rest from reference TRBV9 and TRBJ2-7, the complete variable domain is DSGVTQTPKHLITATGQRVTLRCSPRSGDLSVYWYQQSLDQGLQFLIQYYNGEERAKGNILERFSAQQFPDLHSELNLSSLELGDSALYFCASSVGSSVDLYEQYFGPGTRLTVT.